The source of this T cell receptor beta chain is a study of blood T cell repertoires in COVID-19. About the study: Acute and convalescent COVID-19 specimens originated in the United States, Italy and Spain.

CDR3 size: 20 residues. Germline lookup yields CDR1 MRHNA and CDR2 SNTAGT. V lost 2 bases and J lost 5; bases outside the gene matches: 24. Sequencing was performed with immunoSEQ multiplex PCR; in TCRdb, only in-frame clones are kept and a portion is missing. The sample consists of roughly 200,000 clones, roughly 83% of them appearing once. Sequences were obtained from peripheral blood. This TCR was sampled from a middle-aged woman with COVID-19, enrolled during active disease. V usage is TRBV6-4 and J usage is TRBJ2-7, with 7 bases fitting TRBD1. The DNA of the CDR3 is TGTGCCAGCAGTGACATAGCGTGGGAAGGGGGCGCCTATTGTTCCAACGAGCAGTACTTC. This encodes CASSDIAWEGGAYCSNEQYF.